A single sample is the source of the 21 T cell receptor beta chains below, sequenced in a study of CD8+ T cells in alopecia areata. Once RNA had been extracted, it was reverse transcribed into cDNA to act as the sequencing template. Sequenced by immunoSEQ multiplex PCR; TCRdb stores in-frame clones only, minus some. The profile covers around 18,000 clones, none occurring a single time. Combined cutaneous lymph node cells underwent sorting by CD4, CD8alpha, NKG2D, NKG2ACE and additional markers. The specimen sequenced was CD8+ T cells sorted from a lymph node. The receptor set was obtained from a C3H/HeJ mouse with alopecia areata. Strain haplotype (MHC): H2-k.

With regard to this clone: Gene names are the mouse ones. The CDR3 end is not reached by the read, which stops 4 residues before it; the germline J gene fills it in. This chain links TRBV13-1 with TRBJ2-7; 7 bases line up with TRBD2. The trim removed 5 bases at V and 3 bases at J, leaving 2 bases unmatched. CDR3 length equals 12 residues. Germline loops: CDR1 NSHNY, CDR2 SYGAGN. CDR3 DNA (partial): TGTGCCAGCAGCGGACTGGACTAT. Translating gives CASSGLDY. The complete CDR3 protein is CASSGLDYEQYF.

By frequency in the sample, this clone is medium-sized. Gene names refer to mouse genes. Read coverage stops 4 residues before the CDR3 terminus; the germline J gene supplies the remainder. The chain employs TRBV13-1 and TRBJ2-5, with TRBD2 identical over 10 bases. This CDR3 has 14 residues. From germline, CDR1 is NSHNY and CDR2 SYGAGN. CDR3 DNA (partial): TGTGCCAGCAGTCCCTGGGGGGGCATGGAC. Its protein is CASSPWGGMD. The whole CDR3 region reads CASSPWGGMDTQYF.

Turning to this clone: Gene names follow the mouse nomenclature. The read ends 4 residues shy of where the CDR3 ends; the end is completed using the germline J gene. The gene calls are TRBV13-3 and TRBJ2-3, with TRBD2 matching over 9 bases. Germline loops: CDR1 NNHDY, CDR2 SYVADS. The V and J ends lost 0 bases and 0 bases, in that order; junction bases with no gene match: 11. The length of the CDR3 is 19 residues. The CDR3 region is CASSDAGFLGGTSAETLYF. The covered CDR3 bases are TGTGCCAGCAGTGATGCGGGGTTTCTGGGGGGGACTAGTGCAGAA.

This clone was detected many times. All gene names here are mouse names. Read coverage stops 4 residues before the CDR3 terminus; the germline J gene supplies the remainder. V is TRBV2 and J is TRBJ2-3, with 7 bases lining up with TRBD2. V dropped 2 bases and J dropped 1; count of bases not matched to a gene: 0. The CDR3 totals 14 residues. Germline assignment: CDR1 LGHNA and CDR2 YSYQKL. CDR3 bases read: TGTGCCAGCAGCCAACTGGGGGGTGCAGAA. Amino acids: CASSQLGGAE. The entire CDR3 sequence reads CASSQLGGAETLYF.

This clone was seen a handful of times. DNA and listed protein disagree at residue 13, so the protein shown here was translated from the DNA. Mouse germline and gene names are used. From the germline J gene comes the end of the CDR3, since the read stops 3 residues before it. V is TRBV1 and J is TRBJ1-3; TRBD1 agrees at 9 bases. CDR1 is NSQYPW and CDR2 is LRSPGD in the germline V gene (reference sequence). The junction had 2 bases not matched to a gene; V was cut back by 1 base and J by 1 base. The CDR3 totals 16 residues. The CDR3 spells CTCSAGDRASGNTLYF. CDR3 DNA, as far as it was read: TGCACCTGCAGTGCAGGGGACAGGGCGTCTGGAAATACG.

This clone was counted between two and nine times. Any gene name here is a mouse gene name. The read falls 4 residues short of the CDR3 end, and the missing part is taken from the germline J gene. This chain connects TRBV19 to TRBJ2-1, with 11 bases identical to TRBD2. CDR1 is FNHDT and CDR2 is SITEND in the germline V gene (reference sequence). With 6 bases clipped from V and 6 bases from J, the junction kept 5 bases outside the gene matches. This CDR3 comprises 14 residues. The part of the CDR3 DNA that was read is TGTGCCAGCACCCCACTGGGGGGGCTTGCT. It codes for CASTPLGGLA. The CDR3 in full is CASTPLGGLAEQFF.

Comment on this clone: Genes here carry mouse names. The read terminates 4 residues ahead of where the CDR3 ends, so the germline J gene completes it. The V call is TRBV13-1, the J call TRBJ2-4, with 9 bases matching TRBD2. The CDR3 has 14 amino acids. The germline gives CDR1 NSHNY, CDR2 SYGAGN. The CDR3 protein is CASSDHGGANTLYF. Incomplete CDR3 DNA: TGTGCCAGCAGTGATCATGGGGGGGCGAAC.

As regards this clone: These gene names are mouse names. The CDR3 goes on 4 residues after the read ends, and that part is filled in from the germline J gene. The V call is TRBV1, the J call TRBJ2-3; the match to TRBD2 covers 7 bases. With 0 bases clipped from V and 3 bases from J, the junction kept 0 bases outside the gene matches. There are 14 residues in the CDR3. CDR1 and CDR2 (germline): NSQYPW, LRSPGD (reference sequence). Partial CDR3 DNA: TGCACCTGCAGTGCAGAACTGGGGGCAGAA. Translating gives CTCSAELGAE. The CDR3 in its entirety is CTCSAELGAETLYF.

The sample holds a few counts of this clone. At residue 12, TCRdb's protein is not the same as the translated DNA, so the protein here was read from the DNA. Each gene name is a mouse one. Read data end 3 residues before the CDR3 end; the end is taken from the germline J gene. The sample carries other DNA sequences with the same CDR3. This chain connects TRBV19 to TRBJ1-6, with 11 positions matching TRBD1. TRBJ1-6 is annotated as an ORF whose role is uncertain. V lost 1 base and J lost 7; bases outside the gene matches: 1. The CDR3 runs to 15 residues. Germline V gives CDR1 FNHDT, CDR2 SITEND (reference sequence). The CDR3: CASSIRTGGNSPLYF. The CDR3 bases that were read are TGTGCCAGCAGTATACGGACAGGGGGCAATTCGCCC.

As for this clone: Genes and germline come from the mouse. Read coverage stops 4 residues before the CDR3 terminus; the germline J gene supplies the remainder. This chain links TRBV14 with TRBJ2-1; 10 bases are a match to TRBD2. Per germline, CDR1 SGHDT and CDR2 FRDEAV. This CDR3 region has 15 residues. CDR3 sequence reads: CASSPALGGRAEQFF. Partial CDR3 DNA: TGTGCCAGCAGTCCCGCTCTGGGGGGGCGGGCT. Full variable domain (missing parts from reference TRBV14 and TRBJ2-1): EAGVTQSPRYAVLQEGQAVSFWCDPISGHDTLYWYQQPRDQGPQLLVYFRDEAVIDNSQLPSDRFSAVRPKGTNSTLKIQSAKQGDTATYLCASSPALGGRAEQFFGPGTRLTVL.

This clone was seen more than once but under ten times. The gene names given are mouse names. The sequenced fragment ends 4 residues before the CDR3 boundary, so the rest is inferred from the germline J gene. The V and J genes are TRBV13-1 and TRBJ2-1, with TRBD2 identical over 10 bases. With 2 bases clipped from V and 6 bases from J, the junction kept 8 bases outside the gene matches. The length of the CDR3 is 16 residues. Per the germline V gene, CDR1 is NSHNY and CDR2 is SYGAGN. CDR3 amino acids: CASSELGGRPVAEQFF. CDR3 DNA (partial): TGTGCCAGCAGTGAGCTGGGGGGGCGCCCGGTTGCT.

This clone was found many times. Mouse gene names and germline throughout. The read terminates 4 residues before the CDR3 end, so the remaining end is supplied by the germline J gene. This chain links TRBV1 with TRBJ2-3; D is unclear. Between the trimmed V and J ends, which lost 6 bases and 1 base, there was a span of 5 bases. CDR1 and CDR2 from the germline V gene are NSQYPW and LRSPGD (reference sequence). The CDR3 runs 12 residues. The sequenced part of the CDR3 DNA is TGCACCTGCAGGAGGGGTGCAGAA. Translating it yields CTCRRGAE. The full-length CDR3 reads as CTCRRGAETLYF.

This clone was observed many times. The listed genes are named as in mouse. Read sequence stops 4 residues before the CDR3 end, and the germline J gene provides the missing end. This chain connects TRBV13-1 to TRBJ2-1; TRBD2 agrees at 9 bases. The length of the CDR3 is 15 residues. From germline, CDR1 is NSHNY and CDR2 SYGAGN. V shed 1 base, J shed 1 base, and the junction held 0 bases outside the gene matches. The CDR3 sequence: CASSDLGGNYAEQFF. The CDR3 DNA, read in part, is TGTGCCAGCAGTGATCTGGGGGGGAACTATGCT.

This clone was recorded many times. The database protein in TCRdb disagrees with the DNA translation at residue 11; the sequence shown here was translated from the DNA. The gene symbols are mouse symbols. Read data end 3 residues before the CDR3 end; the end is taken from the germline J gene. This chain connects TRBV1 to TRBJ1-6; 9 bases fit TRBD1. TRBJ1-6 qualifies as an ORF whose function is uncertain. This CDR3 spans 14 amino acids. V lost 5 bases, J lost 10 bases, and 6 bases stayed unmatched. The germline gives CDR1 NSQYPW, CDR2 LRSPGD (reference sequence). CDR3 DNA (partial): TGCACCTGCAGTCCGGGACAGGGCCCCTCGCCC. Its translation is CTCSPGQGPSP. The full CDR3 sequence reads CTCSPGQGPSPLYF.

Turning to this clone: Here the gene names and germline are mouse. The CDR3 end lies 4 residues beyond the end of the read and is filled in from the germline J gene. This rearrangement joins TRBV13-1 to TRBJ2-7, with 9 bases lining up with TRBD1. CDR3 length equals 14 residues. CDR1 NSHNY and CDR2 SYGAGN come from the germline V gene. After removal of 2 bases from V and 2 bases from J, the junction contained 2 bases not matched to a gene. The CDR3 bases that were read are TGTGCCAGCAGTGAGGGGACAGGGACCTAT. Amino acid sequence: CASSEGTGTY. The whole CDR3 sequence is CASSEGTGTYEQYF.

This clone appeared a few times. The germline and genes are mouse ones. The read terminates 4 residues ahead of where the CDR3 ends, so the germline J gene completes it. The V call is TRBV1, the J call TRBJ2-4; possible D gene TRBD1, 6 bases. The CDR3 sequence is 15 residues long. Germline values: CDR1 NSQYPW, CDR2 LRSPGD (reference sequence). V lost 4 bases, J lost 0 bases, and 11 bases lay in between. CDR3 DNA (partial): TGCACCTGCAGTGACAGGGAATTGAGTCAAAAC. It yields the protein CTCSDRELSQN. The whole CDR3 protein reads CTCSDRELSQNTLYF.

This clone came up many times. At residue 12, TCRdb's protein disagrees with the DNA translation; the protein shown here derives from the DNA. Gene names are mouse gene names. With the read ending 3 residues before the CDR3 end, the germline J gene is used to fill in that end. The chain combines TRBV19 with TRBJ1-3, with 8 bases fitting TRBD1. Germline assignment: CDR1 FNHDT and CDR2 SITEND (reference sequence). The V gene end was trimmed by 2 bases and the J gene end by 2 bases; junction bases not matched to a gene: 3. The CDR3 sequence is 15 residues long. The sequenced CDR3 bases are TGTGCCAGCAGTATGGAACAGGGGGCTGGAAATACG. This gives the protein CASSMEQGAGNT. The whole CDR3 reads CASSMEQGAGNTLYF.

Note on this clone: Germline and genes here are mouse. The read falls 4 residues short of the CDR3 end, and the missing part is taken from the germline J gene. The chain joins TRBV19 to TRBJ2-3, with 10 bases fitting TRBD1. V was pared by 2 bases and J by 1 base, with 1 base of the junction left unmatched. Germline-derived CDR1 and CDR2 are FNHDT and SITEND (reference sequence). The CDR3 contains 15 residues. The sequenced part of the CDR3 DNA is TGTGCCAGCAGTATGACAGGGGGCGGTGCAGAA. Protein: CASSMTGGGAE. In full, the CDR3 is CASSMTGGGAETLYF. Supplemented by reference TRBV19 and TRBJ2-3, the full variable domain reads GGIITQTPKFLIGQEGQKLTLKCQQNFNHDTMYWYRQDSGKGLRLIYYSITENDLQKGDLSEGYDASREKKSSFSLTVTSAQKNEMAVFLCASSMTGGGAETLYFGSGTRLTVL.

This clone was observed many times. Mouse gene names apply. The read terminates 4 residues ahead of where the CDR3 ends, so the germline J gene completes it. The rearrangement joins TRBV14 to TRBJ2-1; maybe TRBD2 (5 bases). There are 13 residues in the CDR3. V was shortened by 2 bases and J by 4 bases, with 7 bases between the two germline ends. CDR1 and CDR2 (germline): SGHDT, FRDEAV. CDR3 sequence: CASSFRTYAEQFF. The sequenced part of the CDR3 DNA is TGTGCCAGCAGTTTTAGGACTTATGCT.

This clone appeared many times. Gene names and germline refer to mouse. The read finishes 4 residues shy of the CDR3 end, and the germline J gene is used to complete it. This chain joins TRBV13-3 and TRBJ2-3, with 9 nucleotides matching TRBD1. Germline trimming cut 5 bases from V and 1 base from J; bases unmatched to any gene: 2. The germline gives CDR1 NNHDY, CDR2 SYVADS. The CDR3 has 14 residues. The chain's CDR3 is CASRDRGGAETLYF. Partial CDR3 DNA: TGTGCCAGCAGGGACAGGGGAGGTGCAGAA.

As to this clone: Each gene name is a mouse one. The read terminates 4 residues ahead of where the CDR3 ends, so the germline J gene completes it. The chain couples TRBV13-1 to TRBJ2-4; TRBD1 agrees at 7 bases. V shed 3 bases, J shed 0 bases, and the junction held 1 base outside the gene matches. The CDR3 consists of 14 residues. Germline CDR1 is NSHNY and CDR2 is SYGAGN. The DNA read from the CDR3 is TGTGCCAGCAGTGGGGGACAGAGTCAAAAC. Protein product: CASSGGQSQN. The CDR3 as a whole reads CASSGGQSQNTLYF.